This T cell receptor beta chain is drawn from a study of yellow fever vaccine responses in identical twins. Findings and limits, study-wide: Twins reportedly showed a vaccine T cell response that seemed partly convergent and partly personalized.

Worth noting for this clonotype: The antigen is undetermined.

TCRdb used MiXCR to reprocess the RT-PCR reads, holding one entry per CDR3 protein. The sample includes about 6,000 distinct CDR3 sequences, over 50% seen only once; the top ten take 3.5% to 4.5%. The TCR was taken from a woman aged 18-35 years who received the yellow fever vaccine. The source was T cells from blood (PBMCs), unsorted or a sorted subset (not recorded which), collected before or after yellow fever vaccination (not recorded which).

The CDR3 nucleotides are TGTGCCAGCAGCCCCGGGCGCAATCAGCCCCAGCATTTT. It is translated as CASSPGRNQPQHF. The chain combines TRBV6-1 with TRBJ1-5; D ambiguous. V was clipped by 6 bases and J by 2 bases, with 8 bases between them. The germline gives CDR1 MNHNS, CDR2 SASEGT. CDR3 size: 13 residues.